This T cell receptor (beta chain) was found in a study of blood T cell repertoires in COVID-19. The ends were cut back, 5 bases at V and 6 bases at J, with 11 bases in the middle. CDR3 length: 12 amino acids. Germline loops: CDR1 SGHDT, CDR2 YYEEEE. Assay used: immunoSEQ multiplex PCR; TCRdb lists only in-frame clones, some missing. The sample records 250,000 to 350,000 clones, about 89% being singletons. The sequence derives from a woman between 50 and 59 years old who had recovered from COVID-19. This sequence joins TRBV5-6 and TRBJ1-2; D unresolved. Source material: peripheral blood. CDR3 nucleotide sequence: TGTGCCAGCAGTCAGGCTCAGCATGGCTACACCTTC. Translated, it gives CASSQAQHGYTF.